This is a list of T cell receptor beta chains from one sample in a study of blood T cell repertoires in COVID-19. Repertoires were generated with immunoSEQ multiplex PCR, while TCRdb's copy carries only in-frame clones and drops some. The sample has some 300,000 clones; 85% to 90% are singletons. Sequences were obtained from peripheral blood. The receptor source for this set is a woman aged 50 to 65 with COVID-19, enrolled during active disease. The CDR3 runs from the conserved cysteine through the conserved F or W. The order of the fields is J gene, D gene, clone size, V gene, CDR3 protein, CDR3 DNA. The D gene is left open where the match is weak. For some rows the clone size is stated as once, few or many, or as a class when expanded; others skip it.

>TRBJ1-4|TRBD1|once|TRBV29-1
CSATGDNEKLFF
TGCAGCGCTACAGGGGATAATGAAAAACTGTTTTTT
>TRBJ1-6|TRBD1|.|TRBV30
CAWSVAPGQLSSYNSPLHF
TGTGCCTGGAGTGTAGCCCCGGGACAGCTGAGCTCCTATAATTCACCCCTCCACTTT
>TRBJ2-5|.|.|TRBV10-3
CAIKAGETQYF
TGTGCCATCAAGGCGGGAGAGACCCAGTACTTC
>TRBJ1-2|.|once|TRBV29-1
CSVERSAGGGGYTF
TGCAGCGTGGAAAGATCTGCAGGAGGCGGTGGCTACACCTTC
>TRBJ1-2|TRBD1|.|TRBV18
CASSSLTGGYYGYTF
TGTGCCAGCTCATCATTGACAGGGGGCTACTATGGCTACACCTTC
>TRBJ2-3|TRBD2|.|TRBV2
CASRPTSGRLDTQYF
TGTGCCAGCAGACCCACTAGCGGGAGGTTAGATACGCAGTATTTT
>TRBJ1-1|TRBD1|.|TRBV5-1
CASTRGRDRGRGNTEAFF
TGCGCCAGCACTCGAGGGAGGGACAGGGGGCGCGGGAACACTGAAGCTTTCTTT
>TRBJ1-6|TRBD1|.|TRBV19
CASSNNRAGQRYSPLHF
TGTGCCAGTAGCAACAATAGGGCGGGACAGCGATATTCACCCCTCCACTTT
>TRBJ1-2|TRBD1|.|TRBV28
CASRPQKQGADGYTF
TGTGCCAGCAGGCCGCAAAAACAGGGGGCTGATGGCTACACCTTC
>TRBJ2-3|TRBD2|.|TRBV9
CASSALGRGTDTQYF
TGTGCCAGCAGCGCACTAGGGAGGGGCACAGATACGCAGTATTTT
>TRBJ1-3|.|.|TRBV7-2
CASSSIQGSGNTIYF
TGTGCCAGCAGCTCAATTCAGGGCTCTGGAAACACCATATATTTT
>TRBJ1-2|.|.|TRBV18
CASSPAGEGYGYTF
TGTGCCAGCTCACCGGCAGGGGAAGGCTATGGCTACACCTTC
>TRBJ2-1|.|.|TRBV5-1
CASSLWGHGASNEQFF
TGCGCCAGCAGCTTATGGGGTCATGGGGCGTCGAATGAGCAGTTCTTC
>TRBJ1-1|.|.|TRBV16
CASSQSRTTNTEAFF
TGTGCCAGCAGCCAATCTCGGACAACCAACACTGAAGCTTTCTTT
>TRBJ1-2|.|.|TRBV2
CASSDGLYGYTF
TGTGCCAGCAGTGACGGACTATATGGCTACACCTTC
>TRBJ2-1|.|.|TRBV12-5
CASGLSIISYNEQFF
TGTGCTAGTGGTTTGAGCATTATCTCCTACAATGAGCAGTTCTTC
>TRBJ2-5|.|.|TRBV29-1
CSVGPPGSGETQYF
TGCAGCGTTGGCCCCCCGGGTAGTGGAGAGACCCAGTACTTC
>TRBJ2-7|TRBD2|.|TRBV14
CASSQWAGTNYYEQYF
TGTGCCAGCAGCCAATGGGCCGGGACTAACTACTACGAGCAGTACTTC
>TRBJ2-2|.|once|TRBV11-3
CASSLMGGTGELFF
TGTGCCAGCAGCTTAATGGGGGGTACCGGGGAGCTGTTTTTT
>TRBJ1-2|.|.|TRBV30
CAWTHGWAGWGGYTF
TGTGCCTGGACTCATGGTTGGGCGGGATGGGGTGGCTACACCTTC
>TRBJ1-3|.|.|TRBV2
CASSEAWQSRNTIYF
TGTGCCAGCAGTGAAGCGTGGCAGTCTAGGAACACCATATATTTT
>TRBJ2-2|.|.|TRBV2
CASTEVTNTGELFF
TGTGCCAGTACGGAGGTAACGAACACCGGGGAGCTGTTTTTT
>TRBJ1-6|.|.|TRBV9
CASSVATVDNSPLHF
TGTGCCAGCAGCGTAGCCACAGTCGATAATTCACCCCTCCACTTT
>TRBJ2-1|TRBD2|once|TRBV4-2
CASSQHVTSGTYNEQFF
TGTGCCAGCAGCCAACACGTGACTAGCGGGACCTACAATGAGCAGTTCTTC
>TRBJ1-2|.|.|TRBV27
CASSFPIGGVVNTGGSYGYTF
TGTGCCAGCAGTTTTCCGATTGGGGGGGTGGTAAACACTGGTGGTTCCTATGGCTACACCTTC
>TRBJ2-2|TRBD1|.|TRBV6-5
CASSRQGADGELFF
TGTGCCAGCAGTCGACAGGGGGCGGACGGGGAGCTGTTTTTT